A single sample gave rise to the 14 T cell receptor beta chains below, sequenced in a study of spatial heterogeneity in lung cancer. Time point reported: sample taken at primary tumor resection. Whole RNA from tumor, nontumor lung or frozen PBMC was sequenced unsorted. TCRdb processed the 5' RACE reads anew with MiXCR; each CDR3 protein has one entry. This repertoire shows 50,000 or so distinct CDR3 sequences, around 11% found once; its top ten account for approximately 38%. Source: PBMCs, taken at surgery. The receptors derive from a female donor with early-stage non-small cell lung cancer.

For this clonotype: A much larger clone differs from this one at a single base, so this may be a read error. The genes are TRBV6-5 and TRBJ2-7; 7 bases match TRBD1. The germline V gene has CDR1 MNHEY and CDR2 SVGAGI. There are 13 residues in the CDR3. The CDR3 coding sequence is TGTGCCAGCAGCCAGGGACAGATCCACGAGCATTACTTC. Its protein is CASSQGQIHEHYF.

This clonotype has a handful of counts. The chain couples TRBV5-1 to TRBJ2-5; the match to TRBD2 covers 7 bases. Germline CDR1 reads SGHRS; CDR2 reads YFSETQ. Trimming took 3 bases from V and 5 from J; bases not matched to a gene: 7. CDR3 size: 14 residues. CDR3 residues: CASSSDGRLETQYF. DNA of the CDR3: TGCGCCAGCAGCTCGGACGGGAGGCTTGAGACCCAGTACTTC. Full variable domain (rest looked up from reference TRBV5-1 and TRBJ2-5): KAGVTQTPRYLIKTRGQQVTLSCSPISGHRSVSWYQQTPGQGLQFLFEYFSETQRNKGNFPGRFSGRQFSNSRSEMNVSTLELGDSALYLCASSSDGRLETQYFGPGTRLLVL.

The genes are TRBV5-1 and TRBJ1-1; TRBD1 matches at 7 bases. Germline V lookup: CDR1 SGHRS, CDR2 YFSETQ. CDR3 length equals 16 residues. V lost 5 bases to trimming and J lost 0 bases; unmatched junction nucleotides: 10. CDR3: CASRIDRDPMNTEAFF. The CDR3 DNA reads TGCGCCAGCAGGATCGACAGGGATCCTATGAACACTGAAGCTTTCTTT.

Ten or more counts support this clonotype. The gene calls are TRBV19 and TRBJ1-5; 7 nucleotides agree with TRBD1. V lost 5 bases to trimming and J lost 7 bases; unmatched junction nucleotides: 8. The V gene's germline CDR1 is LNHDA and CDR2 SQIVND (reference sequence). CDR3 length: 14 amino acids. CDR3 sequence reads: CASSVTGARQPQHF. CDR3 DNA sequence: TGTGCCAGTAGTGTTACAGGGGCTCGGCAGCCCCAGCATTTT.

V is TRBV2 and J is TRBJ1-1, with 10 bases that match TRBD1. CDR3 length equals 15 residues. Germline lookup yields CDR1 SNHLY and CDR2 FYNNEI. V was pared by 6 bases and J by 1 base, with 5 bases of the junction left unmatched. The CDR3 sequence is CASRTGGIENTEAFF. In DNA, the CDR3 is TGTGCCAGCAGGACAGGGGGCATAGAGAACACTGAAGCTTTCTTT.

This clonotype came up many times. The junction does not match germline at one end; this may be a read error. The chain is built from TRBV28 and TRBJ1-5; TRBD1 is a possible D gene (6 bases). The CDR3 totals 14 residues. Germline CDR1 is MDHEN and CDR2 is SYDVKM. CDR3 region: CAPLSLGGNQPQHF. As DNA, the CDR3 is TGTGCCCCTCTGTCATTGGGGGGCAACCAGCCCCAGCATTTT.

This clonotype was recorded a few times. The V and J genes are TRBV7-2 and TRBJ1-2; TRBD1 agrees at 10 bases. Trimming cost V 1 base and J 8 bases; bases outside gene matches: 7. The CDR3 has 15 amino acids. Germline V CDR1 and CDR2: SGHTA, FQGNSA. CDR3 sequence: CASSLERQGARGYTF. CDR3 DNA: TGTGCCAGCAGCTTAGAACGACAGGGGGCGCGAGGCTACACCTTC.

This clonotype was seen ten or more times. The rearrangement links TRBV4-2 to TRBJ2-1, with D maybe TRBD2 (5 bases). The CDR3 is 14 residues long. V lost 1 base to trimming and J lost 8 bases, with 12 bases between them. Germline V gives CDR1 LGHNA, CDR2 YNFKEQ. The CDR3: CASSQGTAGDEQFF. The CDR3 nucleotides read TGTGCCAGCAGCCAAGGAACTGCGGGCGATGAGCAGTTCTTC.

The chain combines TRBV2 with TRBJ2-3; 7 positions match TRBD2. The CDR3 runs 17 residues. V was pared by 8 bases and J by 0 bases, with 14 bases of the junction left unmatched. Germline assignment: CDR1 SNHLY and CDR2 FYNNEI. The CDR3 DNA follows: TGTGCCAGCGGAGACGGGAGGATGTTGGGGAGCACAGATACGCAGTATTTT. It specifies CASGDGRMLGSTDTQYF.

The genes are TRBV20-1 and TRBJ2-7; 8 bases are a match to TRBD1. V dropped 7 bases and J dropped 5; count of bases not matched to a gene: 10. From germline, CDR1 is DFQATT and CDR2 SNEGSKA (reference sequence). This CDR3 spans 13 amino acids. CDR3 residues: CSVATGDRNEQYF. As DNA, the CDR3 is TGCAGTGTCGCGACAGGGGATAGGAACGAGCAGTACTTC.

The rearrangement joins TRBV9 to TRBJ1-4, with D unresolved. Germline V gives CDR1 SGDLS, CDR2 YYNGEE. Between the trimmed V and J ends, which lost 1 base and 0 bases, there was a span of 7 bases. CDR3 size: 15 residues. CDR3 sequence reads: CASSVFAATNEKLFF. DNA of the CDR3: TGTGCCAGCAGCGTATTTGCAGCAACTAATGAAAAACTGTTTTTT.

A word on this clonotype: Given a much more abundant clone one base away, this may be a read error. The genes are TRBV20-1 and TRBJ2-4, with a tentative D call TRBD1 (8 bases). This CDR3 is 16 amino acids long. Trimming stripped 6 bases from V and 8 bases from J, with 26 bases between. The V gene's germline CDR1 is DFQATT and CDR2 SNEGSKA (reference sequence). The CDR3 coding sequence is TGCAGTGCAAGACGCGACGGACAGGGAGGGCGCTACATTCAGTACTTC. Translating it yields CSARRDGQGGRYIQYF.

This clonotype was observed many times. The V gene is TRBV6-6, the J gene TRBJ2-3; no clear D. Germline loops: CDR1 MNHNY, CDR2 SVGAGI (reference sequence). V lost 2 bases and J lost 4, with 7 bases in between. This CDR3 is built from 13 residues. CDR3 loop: CASSYGRADTQYF. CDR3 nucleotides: TGTGCCAGCAGTTACGGCCGAGCAGATACGCAGTATTTT.

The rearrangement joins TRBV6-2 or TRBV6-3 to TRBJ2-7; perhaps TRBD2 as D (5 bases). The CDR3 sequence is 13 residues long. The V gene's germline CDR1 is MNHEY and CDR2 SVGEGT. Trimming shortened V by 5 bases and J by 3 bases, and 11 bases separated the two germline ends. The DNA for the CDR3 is TGTGCCAGCAGTAGACTATCTTTCTACGAGCAGTACTTC. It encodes CASSRLSFYEQYF.